The present entry profiles one T cell receptor (beta chain) with its context. This CDR3 is 18 amino acids long. Under the authors' procedure: Amplification of reference gene primers provided the estimated nucleated cell counts. The data were produced by immunoSEQ multiplex PCR, yet TCRdb's version contains in-frame clones alone and is incomplete. V and J calls and clone size are as listed in that table; D and trimming were resolved from the DNA. The sample comprises about 140,000 clones, about 80% of which are singletons, and 1.5% to 2% rests with the top ten. The data originate from a study of blood T cell repertoires in COVID-19.

The specimen sequenced was PBMCs or T cells enriched from blood (not recorded which). This receptor was obtained from a woman under 30 who had been exposed to COVID-19. This chain connects TRBV12-2 to TRBJ2-2; the tabulated D call, TRBD2, remains unverified against the DNA. TRBV12-2 is a documented pseudogene. CDR3 amino acids: CASRLAKDQPGVAGELFF. CDR3 bases: TGTGCAAGTCGCTTAGCGAAGGACCAGCCCGGGGTGGCCGGGGAGCTGTTTTTT.